This T cell receptor (beta chain) stems from a study of T cells in Graves' hyperthyroidism and ophthalmopathy. Findings and limits, study-wide: Ophthalmopathy was distinguished from stable hyperthyroidism by 13 V-J signatures.

Trimming removed 7 bases at V and 4 bases at J, with 11 bases between. The CDR3 extends over 13 amino acids. The germline V gene has CDR1 SNHLY and CDR2 FYNNEI. Authors of the study amplified TCR beta CDR3 regions from RNA transcripts. HTBI primers were the set used in a first-round RT-PCR of the TCR CDR3. TCRdb called the multiplex PCR reads again in MiXCR, with one record for every CDR3 protein. This table has 75,000 to 100,000 distinct CDR3 sequences, just over 50% appearing once. A word on this clonotype: Its matching antigen is unknown.

Absence of ophthalmopathy progression within 18 months defined stable Graves' hyperthyroidism. Exclusion followed for patients with uncontrolled infection, other autoimmune disease, pregnancy or lactation. Input material: blood. The chain has TRBV2 and TRBJ1-3, with a weak D call TRBD1 (6 bases). This sequence originates from a woman aged 40 to 55 with Graves' hyperthyroidism. The CDR3 DNA follows: TGTGCCAGCACCTTAGGGACAGGAAACACCATATATTTT. Amino acids: CASTLGTGNTIYF.